What follows describes a single TCR beta chain. What this receptor recognizes is not known. Base qualities are not at hand, and no much larger clone is one base apart. This entry comes from a study of cytomegalovirus exposure and HLA in healthy donors (dated by TCRdb to 2015 to 2018). Concerning the study at large: According to an earlier analysis of a few hundred of the donors, about 190 million T cells yielded approximately 120 million unique TCR beta sequences and approximately 300 Gb of sequence data. An early release that covered about 640 HLA-typed donors contained around 330 gigabases of sequencing data and 65 million to 100 million unique TCR sequences. The genetic ancestry cluster associated with self-reported Caucasian donors included 70% to 85% of the approximately 410 genotyped donors. The study aimed to test whether cataloging public T cell receptors could reveal signatures of past pathogen exposure. Using immunosequencing, the study profiled T cell repertoires from around 680 subjects and related those repertoires to cytomegalovirus serostatus. Along with the roughly 670-subject first cohort, a separate validation cohort of 120 different subjects was used. The study combined high-throughput TCR immunosequencing, statistical association of individual TCRs with disease status, and machine learning to predict cytomegalovirus infection status. To study patterns of TCR occurrence, a later analysis re-analyzed previously published TCR beta repertoires from 650 to 750 donors and added high-resolution HLA genotyping. Rather than using new phenotypic data, the later analysis identified candidate immune exposures from TCR beta sequences and from how often those sequences occurred across donors. In an earlier analysis of more than 550 of the donors, high-throughput TCR beta sequencing was used to judge whether each TCR beta V gene segment behaved as functional or pseudogenic. Donor age, sex, ethnicity and CMV serostatus were compiled together with the repertoire data. A later genetic analysis used genome-wide SNP genotypes for about 65% of the roughly 700 donors, treating that subset as a discovery cohort. All discovery cohort repertoires had been generated using a single sequencing platform. HLA typing included class I and class II loci at four-digit resolution. Typing coverage varied by locus: about 620-630 donors for A, B, C, DRB1 and DQB1; more than 500 for DQA1; around 570 for DPA1; under 490 for DPB1. Because of strong linkage in the cohort, roughly five DR-DQ haplotypes were treated as single units for association and clustering. Among 398 genotyped donors of the cohort, an average of about 240,000 unique TCR beta nucleotide sequences were sequenced per donor, around 20% of them non-productive. The paper's findings and limits, for the study overall: Roughly uniform sequencing depth across donors was assumed in presence/absence analyses, although this assumption may not hold. V-gene and J-gene trimming of TCR beta chains was associated with a missense DCLRE1C variant in a later genetic analysis, and the association was replicated in an independent cohort. A later analysis found that most CMV-associated TCR beta chains appeared HLA-restricted, with HLA associations seemingly driven largely by CMV exposure. The classifier was reported to diagnose cytomegalovirus status with high specificity and sensitivity in both the original cohort and the validation cohort. Because HLA typing was missing for some donors at each locus, association tests included only the typed subset. A further reported finding was that TCR beta sequences accurately predicted the HLA-A and HLA-B alleles for most subjects in the first cohort. In a later analysis, around 17,000 TCR beta sequences were associated with specific HLA alleles at a false discovery rate of 0.05. In a later analysis, several top co-occurrence clusters were reported to appear linked to parvovirus B19, influenza, CMV and Epstein-Barr virus. Because counts were too low, under 20 rarely observed V segments, including chromosome 9 orphons, were left out of the earlier analysis of 587 of the donors. CMV serostatus was the only immune exposure information available for the cohort. The authors suggested that the approach could potentially be generalized to other disease states and immunological phenotypes. Assigning TCR associations to individual alleles was difficult when HLA alleles, especially DR and DQ, strongly co-occurred. A later analysis found that TCR association rates varied across HLA loci, with DRB1 alleles showing the most associated TCRs and HLA-C alleles the fewest. A later analysis found that HLA-associated TCR beta chains were more clonally expanded and had lower generation probabilities than equally common non-associated chains. In an earlier analysis of some 640 of the donors, most TCR beta V segments were observed in productive rearrangements about 87% or about 30% of the time, broadly matching IMGT annotations. Linkage disequilibrium might explain the correlated functional status among segregating V segments, but an unknown experimental factor could not be ruled out. While some public TCRs were present in many individuals, most TCR sequences turned up only very rarely across donors. In a later genetic analysis, fewer N-insertions in productive TCRs were reported among donors in an Asian-associated ancestry cluster than the roughly 700-donor mean. In the study, around 150 TCR beta chains were listed as associated with cytomegalovirus. The cohort was sequenced for TCR beta chains only, and without alpha or paired-chain data the features that could be detected were limited. A few of the identified cytomegalovirus-associated TCR beta chains were confirmed in vitro to be specific for cytomegalovirus antigens. The sequencing pipeline was judged likely to have produced a cluster of highly shared sequence variants as a technical artifact.

The cohort comprised approximately 700 healthy bone marrow donors. Cohort members were all nominally healthy when sampled, although unrecorded immune exposures were likely present. The donor tested CMV seropositive and was one of the 289 seropositive cohort members. Every donor gave a peripheral blood sample, and the peripheral blood mononuclear cells from that sample were used for TCR beta sequencing. The Qiagen DNeasy Blood Extraction Kit was used to extract genomic DNA from the blood cell samples. Libraries were constructed by the immunoSEQ multiplex PCR assay. For the multiplex PCR, a mixture combining 60 forward primers for TCR Vbeta segments and 13 reverse primers for TCR Jbeta segments was used. The CDR3 region of rearranged TCR beta genes was amplified from genomic DNA with a multiplex PCR assay. Amplified TCR beta libraries were sequenced as 87-base-pair reads on the Illumina HiSeq System. The authors' analysis ran thus. A later analysis counted some 74 million unique TCR beta chains across the 550 to 700 repertoires, and 9 million to 14 million of these chains were shared by at least two donors. To remove PCR and sequencing errors, raw reads were error-corrected and collapsed into unique sequences using a nearest-neighbor algorithm that merged closely related sequences. CDR3 sequences were aligned to IMGT reference sequences to assign V, D and J gene segments. For a sequence to be retained, at least a six-nucleotide match to both a V gene segment and a J gene segment was required. A rearrangement was called productive if the CDR3 had no stop codons and remained in frame with V and J, and every other rearrangement was called non-productive. Following IMGT convention, CDR3 was defined as the stretch from the second conserved V-encoded cysteine up to the conserved J-encoded phenylalanine. In an earlier analysis of more than 550 of the donors, sequences lacking an unambiguous match to a single V gene segment were excluded. An earlier analysis of fewer than 750 of the donors called V segments functional above 56.7% productive rearrangements and segregating when the between-donor standard deviation exceeded 5%. To diagnose cytomegalovirus status from the catalog of TCR beta chain sequences, a statistical classification framework was built. In a later analysis, TCR nucleotide sequences were compared against IMGT/GENE-DB human TR gene sequences so that V and J genes could be assigned. The TCRdist pipeline was used in a later analysis to assign CDR3 sequences and most-parsimonious VDJ recombination scenarios. In a later analysis, each TCR beta chain was defined by its CDR3 amino acid sequence together with its V-gene family, and reads without a unique V-gene family were excluded. As a way to deal with suspected cross-contamination and a sequencing artifact, a later analysis dropped roughly 620 nucleotide sequences that were highly shared and had low generation probability. For each public chain, a later analysis derived a clonal expansion index from normalized ranks of inferred template counts within each repertoire. In a later analysis, generation probabilities were computed using a VDJ recombination model fitted to out-of-frame rearrangements, and the results were checked against IGoR. In a later analysis, hypergeometric tests were used to score TCR-TCR, TCR-HLA and TCR-CMV co-occurrence, with a repertoire-size bias correction applied to TCR pairs. False discovery rates were estimated in a later analysis by permuting HLA or CMV assignments 20 times. In a later analysis, co-occurring TCRs were grouped using DBSCAN, with TCRdist sequence similarity added in when clustering inside HLA-allele-positive subsets. Repertoires with fewer than 30,000 or more than 120,000 public chains, plus five repertoires with anomalous nucleotide sharing, were excluded from co-occurrence clustering. As stored in TCRdb, this immuneACCESS dataset retains in-frame rearrangements with V and J assigned. A fraction of the clones does not appear; measured against another copy, unresolved V genes explain less than half of the discrepancy, and the remainder lacks a known reason. From that table come the V and J calls and clone size; the DNA was used to work out D and trimming. Counted in this sample were 100,000 to 150,000 clones; around three quarters of them appeared once. The top ten clonotypes cover around 2.7% of the sample.

The clonotype originates from a woman in her fifties or sixties in good health and CMV-seropositive. Material: PBMCs.

The encoded CDR3 is CASSEGTAGGDEQFF. The bases read TGTGCCAGCAGTGAAGGAACGGCGGGGGGGGATGAGCAGTTCTTC. The receptor chain draws on TRBV25-1 and TRBJ2-1, with 9 bases aligning to TRBD2. CDR1 and CDR2, looked up from the germline V gene, are MGHDK and SYGVNS. The germline V and J ends show losses of 2 bases and 8 bases respectively, and no gene match explains 7 bases of the junction. Measured from the cysteine to the phenylalanine, the CDR3 is 15 residues long. Of all the DNA, just the CDR3 is kept, 45 bases in frame from base 1.